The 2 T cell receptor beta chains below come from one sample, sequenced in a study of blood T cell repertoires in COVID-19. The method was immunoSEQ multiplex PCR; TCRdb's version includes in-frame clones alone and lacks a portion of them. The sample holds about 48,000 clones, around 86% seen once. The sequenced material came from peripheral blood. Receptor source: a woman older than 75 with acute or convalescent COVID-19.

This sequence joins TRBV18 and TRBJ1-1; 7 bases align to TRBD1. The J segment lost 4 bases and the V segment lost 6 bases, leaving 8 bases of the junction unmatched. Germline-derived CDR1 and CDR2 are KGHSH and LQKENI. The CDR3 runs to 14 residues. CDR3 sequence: CASSTGAGSTEAFF. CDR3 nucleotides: TGTGCCAGCTCTACAGGGGCGGGGAGCACTGAAGCTTTCTTT.

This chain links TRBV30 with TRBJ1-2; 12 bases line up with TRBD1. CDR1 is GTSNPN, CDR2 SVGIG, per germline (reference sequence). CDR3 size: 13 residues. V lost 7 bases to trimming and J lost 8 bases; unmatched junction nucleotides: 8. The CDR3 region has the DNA TGTGCCTCTCCGGGACAGGGGGCTGGGGGCTACACCTTC. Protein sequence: CASPGQGAGGYTF.